A single sample is the source of the 11 T cell receptor beta chains below, sequenced in a study of OX40 agonist ivuxolimab in advanced cancers. Library construction relied on the immunoSEQ multiplex PCR assay. TCRdb obtained this table from immuneACCESS and retained in-frame rearrangements with V and J assigned. These tables miss some clones; where compared with another copy, unresolved V genes account for less than half of the shortfall, and the remainder is unexplained. Present in this sample are about 46,000 clones, roughly nine tenths of which were seen just once. The ten biggest clones cover approximately 12% of the sample. Sequencing used CD4+ or CD8+ T cells sorted from blood, obtained in a trial of the OX40 agonist ivuxolimab. Receptors were obtained from an adult with an advanced solid tumor such as melanoma, head and neck, liver or kidney cancer.

The chain has TRBV27 and TRBJ1-2; a weak D match, TRBD1 (6 bases). CDR3 length: 15 residues. V lost 1 base to trimming and J lost 5 bases, with 14 bases between them. Germline V lookup: CDR1 MNHEY, CDR2 SMNVEV (reference sequence). The CDR3 sequence: CASSLWAGDEYGYTF. The DNA of the CDR3 is TGTGCCAGCAGTTTATGGGCAGGGGACGAGTATGGCTACACCTTC.

A note on this clone: With a much larger clone just one base away, this may be a read error. The chain is built from TRBV19 and TRBJ2-2; 8 bases match TRBD2. CDR1 LNHDA and CDR2 SQIVND come from the germline V gene (reference sequence). Trimming took 5 bases from V and 4 from J; bases not matched to a gene: 6. The CDR3 has 15 residues. The CDR3 DNA reads TGTGCCAGTAGTCGGGGGGGGGCCGGCACCGGGGAGCTGTTTTTT. It codes for CASSRGGAGTGELFF. The full variable domain, rest sourced from reference TRBV19 and TRBJ2-2, is DGGITQSPKYLFRKEGQNVTLSCEQNLNHDAMYWYRQDPGQGLRLIYYSQIVNDFQKGDIAEGYSVSREKKESFPLTVTSAQKNPTAFYLCASSRGGAGTGELFFGEGSRLTVL.

The V and J genes are TRBV27 and TRBJ2-3; the D is unclear. Germline lookup yields CDR1 MNHEY and CDR2 SMNVEV (reference sequence). Trimming shortened V by 3 bases and J by 4 bases, and 11 bases separated the two germline ends. The CDR3 runs 14 residues. The chain's CDR3 is CASSFVGDADTQYF. Written as DNA, the CDR3 is TGTGCCAGCAGTTTTGTGGGTGATGCAGATACGCAGTATTTT.

The CDR3 reads CASTPAGGYSNQPQHF. The CDR3 nucleotides are TGTGCCAGTACCCCGGCAGGGGGTTATAGCAATCAGCCCCAGCATTTT. The V call is TRBV19, the J call TRBJ1-5, with 7 bases lining up with TRBD1. Trimming cost V 7 bases and J 0 bases; bases outside gene matches: 9. CDR1 and CDR2 (germline): LNHDA, SQIVND (reference sequence). CDR3 size: 16 residues.

The V and J genes are TRBV7-6 and TRBJ2-3; D is undetermined. CDR3 length: 13 residues. From germline, CDR1 is SGHVS and CDR2 FNYEAQ. V was cut by 5 bases and J by 6 bases, with 12 bases left in between. The DNA for the CDR3 is TGTGCCAGCAGCCTACTTACCAGGGATACGCAGTATTTT. It specifies CASSLLTRDTQYF.

This clone was found once. The chain joins TRBV11-3 to TRBJ2-3; 9 nucleotides agree with TRBD2. J was trimmed by 5 bases and V by 3 bases; bases with no gene match: 6. The CDR3 is made up of 15 amino acids. CDR1 SGHNT and CDR2 YENEEA come from the germline V gene. The DNA for the CDR3 is TGTGCCAGCAGCTTCCGGCGGGAGGGCTTAGATACGCAGTATTTT. The encoded protein is CASSFRREGLDTQYF.

V usage is TRBV19 and J usage is TRBJ1-5; D possibly corresponds to TRBD1 (6 bases). The V gene lost 9 bases and the J gene lost 0 bases, with 21 bases spanning the gap. This CDR3 is 17 amino acids long. Germline V gene data show CDR1 as LNHDA and CDR2 as SQIVND (reference sequence). The CDR3 loop is CASCWGAEEISNQPQHF. In nucleotides, the CDR3 is TGTGCCAGCTGCTGGGGGGCAGAAGAAATTAGCAATCAGCCCCAGCATTTT.

This clone has only one observation. The CDR3 spells CASSYMGSGELFF. The CDR3, as DNA: TGTGCCAGCAGCTACATGGGGTCCGGGGAGCTGTTTTTT. The chain links TRBV9 to TRBJ2-2; D unclear. V was trimmed by 4 bases and J by 6 bases, leaving 10 bases between them. This CDR3 region has 13 residues. In germline, CDR1 is SGDLS, CDR2 YYNGEE.

V gene TRBV7-3 combines with J gene TRBJ2-7, with 8 bases aligning to TRBD2. V dropped 1 base and J dropped 4; count of bases not matched to a gene: 6. This CDR3 contains 15 residues. CDR1 SGHTA and CDR2 FQGTGA come from the germline V gene. CDR3 in amino acids: CASSLSGGLIYEQYF. The CDR3 DNA reads as TGTGCCAGCAGCTTAAGCGGGGGGCTGATTTACGAGCAGTACTTC.

The rearrangement links TRBV5-1 to TRBJ1-1; D may be TRBD1 (5 bases). Germline values: CDR1 SGHRS, CDR2 YFSETQ. V was shortened by 3 bases and J by 1 base, with 10 bases between the two germline ends. The CDR3 contains 14 residues. CDR3 in DNA: TGCGCCAGCAGCTGGGGGACCCAGAACACTGAAGCTTTCTTT. It specifies CASSWGTQNTEAFF. The entire variable domain, with the rest obtained from reference TRBV5-1 and TRBJ1-1, is as follows: KAGVTQTPRYLIKTRGQQVTLSCSPISGHRSVSWYQQTPGQGLQFLFEYFSETQRNKGNFPGRFSGRQFSNSRSEMNVSTLELGDSALYLCASSWGTQNTEAFFGQGTRLTVV.

CDR3 coding DNA: TGTGCCAGCAGCTTAATATCCGGGGTAGCGGGGCCCCCAGATACGCAGTATTTT. Translation gives CASSLISGVAGPPDTQYF. This sequence joins TRBV7-3 and TRBJ2-3, with TRBD2 matching 8 bases. The CDR3 extends over 18 amino acids. Per germline, CDR1 SGHTA and CDR2 FQGTGA. V shed 1 base, J shed 4 bases, and the junction held 13 bases outside the gene matches.